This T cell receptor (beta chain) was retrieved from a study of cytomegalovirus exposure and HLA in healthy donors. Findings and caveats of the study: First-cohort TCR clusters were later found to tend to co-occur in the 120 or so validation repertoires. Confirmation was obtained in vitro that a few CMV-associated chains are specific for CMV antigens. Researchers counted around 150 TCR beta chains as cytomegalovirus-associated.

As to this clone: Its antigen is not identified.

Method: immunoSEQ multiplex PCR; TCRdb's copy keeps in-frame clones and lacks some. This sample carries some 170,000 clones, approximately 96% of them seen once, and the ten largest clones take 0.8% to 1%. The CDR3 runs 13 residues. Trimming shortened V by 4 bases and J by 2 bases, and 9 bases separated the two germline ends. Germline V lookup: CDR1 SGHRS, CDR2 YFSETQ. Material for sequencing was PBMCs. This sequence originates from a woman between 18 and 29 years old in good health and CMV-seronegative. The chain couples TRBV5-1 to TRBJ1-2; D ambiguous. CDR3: CASSQDSNYGYTF. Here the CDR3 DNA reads TGCGCCAGCAGCCAAGACTCCAACTATGGCTACACCTTC. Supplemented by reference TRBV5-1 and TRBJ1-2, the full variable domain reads KAGVTQTPRYLIKTRGQQVTLSCSPISGHRSVSWYQQTPGQGLQFLFEYFSETQRNKGNFPGRFSGRQFSNSRSEMNVSTLELGDSALYLCASSQDSNYGYTFGSGTRLTVV.